The rows below give T cell receptor beta chains drawn from one sample of a study of control samples from healthy donors and cancer patients. Produced via immunoSEQ multiplex PCR; TCRdb's table is partial and in-frame only. The sample shows roughly 50,000 clones, about 95% of them seen only once. Sequences were obtained from blood. Receptors were obtained from a man between 25 and 39 years old in good health. Both conserved end residues are trimmed from each CDR3. Each record gives: V gene, clone size, CDR3 protein. Size is stated for part of the rows, as once, few or many counts, or as a class when the clone is expanded.

V gene: TRBV5-6
clone size: once
CDR3 protein: ASSPSGGNTGELF

V gene: TRBV19
clone size: -
CDR3 protein: ASSITGSSYEQY

V gene: TRBV30
clone size: -
CDR3 protein: AWSRTGRNEKLF

V gene: TRBV2
clone size: once
CDR3 protein: ASSAQGLLYNEQF

V gene: TRBV2
clone size: -
CDR3 protein: ASSGGTANYGYT

V gene: TRBV30
clone size: -
CDR3 protein: AWSVLMNTEAF

V gene: TRBV7-2
clone size: -
CDR3 protein: ASSFYPEGNEKLF

V gene: TRBV28
clone size: once
CDR3 protein: ASSSRTSGLYNEQF

V gene: TRBV3-1/TRBV3-2
clone size: -
CDR3 protein: ASSQGGTTVYQPQH

V gene: TRBV2
clone size: -
CDR3 protein: ASSLESETQY

V gene: TRBV4-1
clone size: -
CDR3 protein: ASSPGTGSSYEQY

V gene: TRBV13
clone size: once
CDR3 protein: ASSLEQGNTEAF

V gene: TRBV5-8
clone size: -
CDR3 protein: ASSSTGGGNQPQH

V gene: TRBV5-1
clone size: -
CDR3 protein: ASSRTGAQETQY

V gene: TRBV6-2/TRBV6-3
clone size: -
CDR3 protein: ASSQTGTAEAF

V gene: TRBV3-1/TRBV3-2
clone size: -
CDR3 protein: ASSFTGPTYEQY

V gene: TRBV24-1
clone size: -
CDR3 protein: ATSGLAGPAYNEQF

V gene: TRBV24-1
clone size: -
CDR3 protein: ATSDLGEGSSNEQF

V gene: TRBV3-1/TRBV3-2
clone size: -
CDR3 protein: ASSQESAYEQY

V gene: TRBV5-6
clone size: -
CDR3 protein: ASSLGGRGTEAF

V gene: TRBV7-6
clone size: -
CDR3 protein: ASSLTLDRDYNEQF

V gene: TRBV7-2
clone size: -
CDR3 protein: ASSPSQGRETQY

V gene: TRBV10-3
clone size: -
CDR3 protein: AISERQGAGGNTIY

V gene: TRBV20-1
clone size: -
CDR3 protein: SASFREKLF

V gene: TRBV4-1
clone size: few
CDR3 protein: ASSPGRGQGKAF

V gene: TRBV28
clone size: -
CDR3 protein: ASSRLTGLRNTIY

V gene: TRBV12-3/TRBV12-4
clone size: -
CDR3 protein: ASTGRGGELF

V gene: TRBV9
clone size: -
CDR3 protein: ASSASAGTGVGQPQH

V gene: TRBV6-5
clone size: -
CDR3 protein: ASSQPGQGYEQF

V gene: TRBV19
clone size: -
CDR3 protein: ASSMSPQTEAF

V gene: TRBV27
clone size: -
CDR3 protein: ASSLGGMGNQPQH

V gene: TRBV7-6
clone size: -
CDR3 protein: ASSLARGGVYTEAF

V gene: TRBV6-2/TRBV6-3
clone size: -
CDR3 protein: ASSDPGPLNTEAF

V gene: TRBV18
clone size: -
CDR3 protein: ASSPPSSSGGETQY

V gene: TRBV7-3
clone size: -
CDR3 protein: ASSLLGGTPSEKLF

V gene: TRBV19
clone size: once
CDR3 protein: ASTPGQPPYNEQF

V gene: TRBV10-1
clone size: -
CDR3 protein: ASSDRRRGYEQY

V gene: TRBV5-1
clone size: -
CDR3 protein: ASSWGGGAYNEQF

V gene: TRBV5-6
clone size: few
CDR3 protein: ASRQQGRSYEQY

V gene: TRBV7-3
clone size: -
CDR3 protein: ASSDRGGELF

V gene: TRBV28
clone size: -
CDR3 protein: ASSSLGGSVGSPLH